The 24 T cell receptor beta chains presented below share a single source sample, sequenced in a study of cytotoxic CD8 clonotypes in ibrutinib-treated CLL. Data came from immunoSEQ multiplex PCR; TCRdb stores just in-frame clones and leaves some out. The profile shows 90,000 to 100,000 clones, 70% to 80% of them singletons. Material: PBMCs, obtained after 12 months of ibrutinib treatment. The receptors shown here come from a human donor with chronic lymphocytic leukemia.

The chain combines TRBV11-3 with TRBJ1-3; perhaps TRBD1 as D (5 bases). V lost 0 bases, J lost 0 bases, and 6 bases lay in between. CDR1 is SGHNT and CDR2 is YENEEA in the germline V gene. CDR3 size: 15 residues. The CDR3 sequence is CASSLEDTSGNTIYF. In DNA, the CDR3 is TGTGCCAGCAGCTTAGAGGACACCTCTGGAAACACCATATATTTT.

This clone appeared a few times. The chain employs TRBV5-4 and TRBJ2-5; no clear D. The CDR3 loop spans 14 amino acids. The V end was cut by 0 bases, the J end by 6 bases, with 12 bases between. Looked up from germline, CDR1 is SGHNT and CDR2 is YYREEE (reference sequence). The CDR3 DNA sequence: TGTGCCAGCAGCTTGGAAGGTAGTGGACAGACCCAGTACTTC. It translates to CASSLEGSGQTQYF.

This chain joins TRBV9 and TRBJ2-5; perhaps D is TRBD1 or TRBD2 (6 bases each). Trimming stripped 0 bases from V and 2 bases from J, with 8 bases between. CDR3 length equals 14 residues. Per the germline V gene, CDR1 is SGDLS and CDR2 is YYNGEE. This CDR3 is CASSVEGGQETQYF. The CDR3 DNA reads TGTGCCAGCAGCGTAGAGGGGGGACAAGAGACCCAGTACTTC.

The chain couples TRBV11-3 to TRBJ2-7; 7 bases map to TRBD2. The CDR3 contains 12 residues. V lost 5 bases, J lost 6 bases, and 4 bases stayed unmatched. Germline CDR1 and CDR2: SGHNT and YENEEA. Here the CDR3 reads CASSLTGGEQYF. The CDR3 nucleotides read TGTGCCAGCAGCCTGACGGGGGGCGAGCAGTACTTC.

The rearrangement links TRBV30 to TRBJ2-1; 8 bases map to TRBD1. Per the germline V gene, CDR1 is GTSNPN and CDR2 is SVGIG (reference sequence). V dropped 4 bases and J dropped 9; count of bases not matched to a gene: 5. This CDR3 spans 12 amino acids. Here the CDR3 DNA reads TGTGCCTGGAACAGGGGGGTAAGTGAGCAGTTCTTC. Protein sequence: CAWNRGVSEQFF.

The J gene is TRBJ2-6, the V gene TRBV4-1, with no clear D. Trimming left V 4 bases short and J 0 bases short, with 7 bases between. This CDR3 is built from 15 residues. Per the germline V gene, CDR1 is MGHRA and CDR2 is YSYEKL. The CDR3 nucleotides are TGCGCCAGCAGCCCTACACTCTCTGGGGCCAACGTCCTGACTTTC. It translates to CASSPTLSGANVLTF.

V and J are TRBV5-4 and TRBJ1-6; perhaps TRBD1 as D (6 bases). V lost 4 bases and J lost 9, with 14 bases in between. Germline loops: CDR1 SGHNT, CDR2 YYREEE (reference sequence). This CDR3 region has 14 residues. CDR3 residues: CASSMGGAGSPLHF. CDR3 sequence (DNA): TGTGCCAGCAGCATGGGGGGGGCAGGTTCACCCCTCCACTTT.

The V gene is TRBV15, the J gene TRBJ1-3; 8 bases map to TRBD1. The CDR3 runs 15 residues. Unmatched junction bases numbered 3, after V lost 1 base and J lost 4 bases. Germline V lookup: CDR1 LNHNV, CDR2 YYDKDF (reference sequence). The CDR3 DNA reads as TGTGCCACCAGCAGAGGACAGGGGATAGGAAACACCATATATTTT. Its protein product is CATSRGQGIGNTIYF.

This clone was found once. The V call is TRBV6-8, the J call TRBJ2-7, with TRBD1 identical over 9 bases. CDR3 size: 14 residues. In germline, CDR1 is MNHGY, CDR2 SAAAGT. The junction had 10 bases not matched to a gene; V was cut back by 8 bases and J by 5 bases. The CDR3 sequence: CASGYRGRVDEQYF. The CDR3 bases are TGTGCCAGCGGGTACAGGGGGCGCGTGGACGAGCAGTACTTC.

The chain is built from TRBV21-1 and TRBJ2-7; TRBD2, the D gene given by the table, was not confirmed from the DNA. TRBV21-1 is termed a pseudogene. The CDR3 is 16 amino acids. The CDR3 region is CASSPRGGVNSYEQYF. CDR3 nucleotides: TGTGCCAGCAGCCCTAGGGGGGGGGTGAACTCCTACGAGCAGTACTTC.

This clone appeared a single time. The chain couples TRBV5-5 to TRBJ1-2; D gene uncertain. This CDR3 is built from 16 residues. The germline V gene has CDR1 SGHKS and CDR2 YYEKEE (reference sequence). The germline V and J ends were trimmed by 4 bases and 8 bases, with 24 bases remaining between them. CDR3 sequence reads: CASSPGGADGPWGYTF. CDR3 sequence (DNA): TGTGCCAGCAGCCCAGGAGGAGCCGACGGTCCGTGGGGCTACACCTTC.

The CDR3 is CASSQEGREYYGYTF. In DNA form, the CDR3 reads TGTGCCAGCAGCCAAGAGGGCCGGGAGTACTATGGCTACACCTTC. V usage is TRBV7-9 and J usage is TRBJ1-2; no definite D call. Germline values: CDR1 SEHNR, CDR2 FQNEAQ (reference sequence). The CDR3 extends over 15 amino acids. Between the trimmed V and J ends, which lost 5 bases and 3 bases, there was a span of 16 bases. The whole variable domain, filled in from reference TRBV7-9 and TRBJ1-2, reads DTGVSQNPRHKITKRGQNVTFRCDPISEHNRLYWYRQTLGQGPEFLTYFQNEAQLEKSRLLSDRFSAERPKGSFSTLEIQRTEQGDSAMYLCASSQEGREYYGYTFGSGTRLTVV.

The J gene is TRBJ2-3, the V gene TRBV2, with 7 bases matching TRBD1. This CDR3 spans 18 amino acids. Germline CDR1 SNHLY, CDR2 FYNNEI. Trimming removed 0 bases from V and 2 bases from J; junction bases left unmatched: 11. In DNA form, the CDR3 reads TGTGCCAGCAGTGAAGCGAAAGGGGCGACAGGGAACACAGATACGCAGTATTTT. This gives the protein CASSEAKGATGNTDTQYF.

V is TRBV6-4 and J is TRBJ2-1, with TRBD2 identical over 11 bases. This CDR3 has 14 amino acids. V was clipped by 5 bases and J by 4 bases; unmatched bases: 1. Looked up from germline, CDR1 is MRHNA and CDR2 is SNTAGT. The CDR3 DNA reads as TGTGCCAGCAGTACTAGCGGGGGTTACAATGAGCAGTTCTTC. Translated: CASSTSGGYNEQFF.

This clone was observed a few times. This chain links TRBV29-1 with TRBJ2-1, with D possibly being TRBD2 (5 bases). Germline assignment: CDR1 SQVTM and CDR2 ANQGSEA. CDR3 length: 16 amino acids. Between the trimmed V and J ends, which lost 7 bases and 5 bases, there was a span of 24 bases. The CDR3 sequence: CSAARALTIADNEQFF. DNA of the CDR3: TGCAGCGCTGCGCGGGCTTTAACGATAGCCGACAATGAGCAGTTCTTC.

The chain combines TRBV9 with TRBJ1-4; D possibly corresponds to TRBD1 (6 bases). This CDR3 is built from 15 residues. Germline-derived CDR1 and CDR2 are SGDLS and YYNGEE. Trimming stripped 5 bases from V and 3 bases from J, with 14 bases between. CDR3 in amino acids: CASSPETGPNEKLFF. In DNA form, the CDR3 reads TGTGCCAGCAGTCCAGAGACAGGCCCTAATGAAAAACTGTTTTTT.

CDR3 sequence reads: CASTVDRSYEQYF. The CDR3 DNA follows: TGTGCCAGCACCGTTGACAGGTCCTACGAGCAGTACTTC. This chain joins TRBV6-1 and TRBJ2-7, with D possibly being TRBD1 (6 bases). The CDR3 is 13 amino acids. The germline gives CDR1 MNHNS, CDR2 SASEGT. Trimming cost V 7 bases and J 1 base, with 11 bases left between them.

This clone has a handful of counts. This chain joins TRBV6-1 and TRBJ2-4, with TRBD2 as a possible D gene (5 bases). The CDR3 contains 14 residues. V was shortened by 6 bases and J by 0 bases, with 9 bases between the two germline ends. CDR1 and CDR2 (germline): MNHNS, SASEGT. The CDR3 spells CASSPAGAKNIQYF. CDR3 coding DNA: TGTGCCAGCAGCCCGGCGGGAGCCAAAAACATTCAGTACTTC.

This chain uses TRBV19 with TRBJ2-3; tentative D call: TRBD1 (8 bases). CDR1 and CDR2 (germline): LNHDA, SQIVND (reference sequence). Trimming stripped 6 bases from V and 11 bases from J, with 18 bases between. This CDR3 comprises 13 residues. The CDR3 bases are TGTGCCAGTAGCTATTCCCACAGGGGGGGGCAGTATTTT. Amino acid sequence: CASSYSHRGGQYF.

For this clone: Other DNA variants within this sample encode the same CDR3. The chain is built from TRBV9 and TRBJ2-7; 10 bases match TRBD1. There are 16 residues in the CDR3. The junction had 6 bases not matched to a gene; V was cut back by 0 bases and J by 3 bases. Germline V gene lookup returns CDR1 SGDLS and CDR2 YYNGEE. The CDR3, as DNA: TGTGCCAGCAGCGTAGGAAGTGGGACAGGGGACTACGAGCAGTACTTC. It is translated as CASSVGSGTGDYEQYF.

V and J are TRBV9 and TRBJ2-1; a possible D gene is TRBD2 (5 bases). The V gene lost 5 bases and the J gene lost 5 bases, with 8 bases spanning the gap. From germline, CDR1 is SGDLS and CDR2 YYNGEE. The CDR3 sequence is 12 residues long. The CDR3 DNA is TGTGCCAGCAGTACCGGGAACAATGAGCAGTTCTTC. This translates into CASSTGNNEQFF.

With regard to this clone: The junction differs from germline at one of its ends, possibly a read error. J is TRBJ1-2 and V is TRBV9; weak D call: TRBD1 (6 bases). Germline V gives CDR1 SGDLS, CDR2 YYNGEE. The CDR3 has 15 amino acids. In DNA form, the CDR3 reads TGTGCCAGCAGTTATTTACAGGGAAGCGTTCCTTCCGACTTCTTC. This codes for CASSYLQGSVPSDFF. The complete variable domain, with remaining parts taken from reference TRBV9 and TRBJ1-2, reads DSGVTQTPKHLITATGQRVTLRCSPRSGDLSVYWYQQSLDQGLQFLIQYYNGEERAKGNILERFSAQQFPDLHSELNLSSLELGDSALYFCASSYLQGSVPSDFFGSGTRLTVV.

V is TRBV15 and J is TRBJ2-1; 8 positions agree with TRBD1. CDR3 length: 16 residues. CDR1 and CDR2 from the germline V gene are LNHNV and YYDKDF (reference sequence). V gave up 0 bases and J gave up 3 bases; unmatched junction bases: 4. DNA of the CDR3: TGTGCCACCAGCAGAGAGGGACAGGTCTTCTACAATGAGCAGTTCTTC. Amino acid sequence: CATSREGQVFYNEQFF.

This clone was detected once. The CDR3 sequence: CASSKGQGTSEQYF. CDR3 bases: TGTGCCAGTAGTAAGGGACAGGGGACGTCCGAGCAGTACTTC. This chain links TRBV19 with TRBJ2-7, with 10 positions matching TRBD1. J gave up 6 bases and V 4 bases, and 6 bases lay outside the gene matches. The length of the CDR3 is 14 residues. Per the germline V gene, CDR1 is LNHDA and CDR2 is SQIVND (reference sequence).